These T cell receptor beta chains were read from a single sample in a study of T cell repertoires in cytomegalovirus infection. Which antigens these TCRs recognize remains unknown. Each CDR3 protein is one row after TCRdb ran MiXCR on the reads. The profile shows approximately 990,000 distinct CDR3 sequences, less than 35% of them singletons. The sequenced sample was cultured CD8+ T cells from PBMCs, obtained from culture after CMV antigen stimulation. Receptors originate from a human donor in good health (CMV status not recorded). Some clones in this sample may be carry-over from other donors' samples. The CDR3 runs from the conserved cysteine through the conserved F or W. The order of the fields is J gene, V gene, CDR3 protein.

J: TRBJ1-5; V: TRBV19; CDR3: CASTDPEQGAQPQHF
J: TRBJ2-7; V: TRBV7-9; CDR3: CASSFTPNHEQYF
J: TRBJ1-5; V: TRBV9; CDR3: CASSAVGGNQPQHF
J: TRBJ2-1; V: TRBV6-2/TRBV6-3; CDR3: CASSYTVDEQFF
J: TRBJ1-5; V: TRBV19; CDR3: CASSMDGGENQPQHF
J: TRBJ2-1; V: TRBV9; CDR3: CASSVSSGGNHEQFF
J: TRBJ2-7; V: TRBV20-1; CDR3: CSARLQGAYEQYF
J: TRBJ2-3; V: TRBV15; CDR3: CATSRSRGLGDTQYF
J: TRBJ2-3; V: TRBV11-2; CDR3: CASSLWDRPSTDTQYF
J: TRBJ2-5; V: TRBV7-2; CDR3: CASSLVAGDQETQYF
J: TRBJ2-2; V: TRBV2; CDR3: CASTSRDTNTGELFF
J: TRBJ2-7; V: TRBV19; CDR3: CASSSGGWSYEQYF
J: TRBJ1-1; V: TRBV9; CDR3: CASSVEGNPNTEAFF
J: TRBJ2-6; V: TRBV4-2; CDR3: CASSQDRRISGANVLTF
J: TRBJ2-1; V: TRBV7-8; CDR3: CASSFTGTGYNEQFF
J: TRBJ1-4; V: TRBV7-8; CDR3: CASSHTQSDGEKLFF
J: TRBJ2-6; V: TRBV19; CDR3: CASTDPGRGANVLTF
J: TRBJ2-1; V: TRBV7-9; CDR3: CASTFEGTGYNEQFF
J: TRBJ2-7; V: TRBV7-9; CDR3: CASSLEERGTYEQYF
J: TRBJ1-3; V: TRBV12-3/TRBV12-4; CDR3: CASSSTGASSGNTIYF
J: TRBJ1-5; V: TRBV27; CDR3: CASSGTDSRHQPQHF
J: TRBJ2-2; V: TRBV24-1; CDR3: CATGRVNTGELFF
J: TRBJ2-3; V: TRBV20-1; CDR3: CSARLGRAQRTDTQYF
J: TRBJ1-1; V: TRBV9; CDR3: CASSVDSGQGANTEAFF
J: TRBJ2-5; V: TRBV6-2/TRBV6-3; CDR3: CASSYSPQTQYF
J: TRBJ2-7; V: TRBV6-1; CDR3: CASSEVSAYEQYF
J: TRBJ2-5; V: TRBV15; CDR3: CATSRAVGSEETQYF
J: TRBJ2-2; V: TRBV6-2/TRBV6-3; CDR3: CASNGGNTGELFF
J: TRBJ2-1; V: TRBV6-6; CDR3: CALRAGGSNEQFF
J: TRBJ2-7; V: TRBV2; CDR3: CASSDWGSRAYEQYF
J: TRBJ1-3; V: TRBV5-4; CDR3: CASSLEAKGNTIYF
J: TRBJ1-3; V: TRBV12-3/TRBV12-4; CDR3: CASSPDREAGNTIYF
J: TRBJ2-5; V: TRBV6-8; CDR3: CANSYSIRAEDQYF
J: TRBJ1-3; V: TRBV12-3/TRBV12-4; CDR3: CASRPLGSSGNTIYF
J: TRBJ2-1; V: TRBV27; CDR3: CASSLLGDSSSYNEQFF
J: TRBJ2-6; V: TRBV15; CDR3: CATSRIWNRGRGGANVLTF
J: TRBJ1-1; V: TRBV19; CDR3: CATNDRDRGVTEAFF
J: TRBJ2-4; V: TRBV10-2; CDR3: CASSESKQPLAKNIQYF
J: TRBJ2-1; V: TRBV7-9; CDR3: CASSLAMQGAGLAANEQFF
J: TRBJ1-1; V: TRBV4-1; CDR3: CASSQDEGGVTEAFF
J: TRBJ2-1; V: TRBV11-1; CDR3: CASSPLEESLNEQFF
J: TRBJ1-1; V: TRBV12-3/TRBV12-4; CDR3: CASSFGEGGNTEAFF